This TCR beta chain originates from a study of Graves' ophthalmopathy and Graves' hyperthyroidism. Broader study findings: Appearing in blood as well were most expanded thyroid clonotypes above 0.001 frequency.

The authors amplified TCR beta CDR3 regions, and they did so from RNA transcripts for repertoire sequencing. The library came from an HTBI-primed first-round RT-PCR and a second-round multiplex PCR. One entry per CDR3 protein results from TCRdb running MiXCR on the multiplex PCR reads. The sample has about 590,000 distinct CDR3 sequences, 39% seen once. Enrolled hyperthyroidism patients had a new diagnosis, a duration under 2 months, and an age of 18 to 65. Diagnoses were established from clinical symptoms, serum thyroxine, TRAb, thyroid ultrasound and orbital computed tomography. This clonotype was counted at least ten times. Its antigen is currently unknown. The source is an adult man with Graves' hyperthyroidism. Sequencing used peripheral blood or thyroid tissue (not recorded which).

This CDR3 reads CSTYRESEIQETQYF. CDR3 DNA: TGCAGTACTTACAGGGAATCAGAAATACAAGAGACCCAGTACTTC. The V call is TRBV20-1, the J call TRBJ2-5; possible D gene TRBD1, 6 bases. Per the germline V gene, CDR1 is DFQATT and CDR2 is SNEGSKA (reference sequence). The CDR3 covers 15 residues. The V end was cut by 8 bases, the J end by 2 bases, with 21 bases between.